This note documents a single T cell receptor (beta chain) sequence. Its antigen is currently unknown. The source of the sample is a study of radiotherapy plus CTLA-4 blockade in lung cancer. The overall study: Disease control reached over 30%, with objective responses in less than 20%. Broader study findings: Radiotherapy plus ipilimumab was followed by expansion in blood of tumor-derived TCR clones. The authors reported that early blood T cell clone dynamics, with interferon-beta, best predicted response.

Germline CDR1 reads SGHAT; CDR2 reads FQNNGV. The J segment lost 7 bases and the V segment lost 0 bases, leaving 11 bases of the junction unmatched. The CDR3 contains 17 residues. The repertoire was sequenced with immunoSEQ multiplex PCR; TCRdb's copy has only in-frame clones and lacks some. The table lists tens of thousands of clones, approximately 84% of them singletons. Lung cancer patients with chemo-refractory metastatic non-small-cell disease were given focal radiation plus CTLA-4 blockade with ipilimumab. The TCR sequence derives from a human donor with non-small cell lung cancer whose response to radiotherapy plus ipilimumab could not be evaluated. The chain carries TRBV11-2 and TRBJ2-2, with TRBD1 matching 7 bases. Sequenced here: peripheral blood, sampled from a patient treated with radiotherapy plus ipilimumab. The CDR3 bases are TGTGCCAGCAGCTTAGATACGTTGACAGGGCTGAACGGGGAGCTGTTTTTT. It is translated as CASSLDTLTGLNGELFF. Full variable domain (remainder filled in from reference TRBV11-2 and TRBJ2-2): EAGVAQSPRYKIIEKRQSVAFWCNPISGHATLYWYQQILGQGPKLLIQFQNNGVVDDSQLPKDRFSAERLKGVDSTLKIQPAKLEDSAVYLCASSLDTLTGLNGELFFGEGSRLTVL.